Listed here are 26 T cell receptor beta chains from one sample, sequenced in a study of cytomegalovirus exposure and HLA in healthy donors. Use of 60 Vbeta and 13 Jbeta primers characterized the PCR. Sequencing was performed with immunoSEQ multiplex PCR; in TCRdb, only in-frame clones are kept and a portion is missing. The data contain about 94,000 clones, over 65% of them singletons. Material for sequencing was PBMCs. These receptors were obtained from a woman aged 55-70 years in good health and CMV-seronegative.

The chain employs TRBV21-1 and TRBJ2-7; TRBD1, the table's D call, lacks a check against the DNA. TRBV21-1 is an annotated pseudogene. The CDR3 totals 14 residues. CDR3 sequence: CASSKPGQSYEQYF. Written as DNA, the CDR3 is TGTGCCAGCAGCAAACCGGGACAGTCCTACGAGCAGTACTTC.

This chain uses TRBV5-1 with TRBJ2-1; 8 nucleotides line up with TRBD2. This CDR3 spans 14 amino acids. From germline, CDR1 is SGHRS and CDR2 YFSETQ. V was clipped by 7 bases and J by 5 bases; unmatched bases: 8. The CDR3 sequence: CASHLAGGHNEQFF. Here the CDR3 DNA reads TGCGCCAGCCATCTCGCGGGAGGACACAATGAGCAGTTCTTC.

The chain employs TRBV19 and TRBJ1-1; the D gene is possibly TRBD1 (5 bases). The CDR3 has 13 residues. Germline V gene data show CDR1 as LNHDA and CDR2 as SQIVND (reference sequence). The germline V and J ends were trimmed by 5 bases and 1 base, with 8 bases remaining between them. CDR3 DNA sequence: TGTGCCAGTAGTCCCGGACAGAACACTGAAGCTTTCTTT. Its protein product is CASSPGQNTEAFF.

This clone was detected only a few times. This chain joins TRBV30 and TRBJ2-7, with a weak D call TRBD1 (6 bases). Germline assignment: CDR1 GTSNPN and CDR2 SVGIG (reference sequence). The CDR3 covers 17 residues. Trimming pared 0 bases from V and 7 bases from J, leaving 25 bases between. CDR3 bases: TGTGCCTGGAGTGTACAGAGGGGGTCGGACCGCAGGAGAGAGCAGTACTTC. Residues: CAWSVQRGSDRRREQYF.

CDR3 in DNA: TGTGCCAGCAGCCGGACTGGGAACCAAGAGACCCAGTACTTC. Protein product: CASSRTGNQETQYF. The chain uses TRBV7-9 and TRBJ2-5; D might be TRBD2 (5 bases). In germline, CDR1 is SEHNR, CDR2 FQNEAQ (reference sequence). CDR3 length: 14 amino acids. Between the trimmed V and J ends, which lost 5 bases and 0 bases, there was a span of 10 bases.

The CDR3 region is CASSFAIADTQYF. The CDR3 nucleotides read TGTGCCAGCAGCTTTGCTATCGCGGATACGCAGTATTTT. The chain is built from TRBV7-2 and TRBJ2-3, with unresolved D. The CDR3 totals 13 residues. V lost 3 bases and J lost 6, with 10 bases in between. Germline V gene lookup returns CDR1 SGHTA and CDR2 FQGNSA.

This chain links TRBV7-9 with TRBJ2-3; 9 nucleotides match TRBD1. CDR1 SEHNR and CDR2 FQNEAQ come from the germline V gene (reference sequence). After removal of 3 bases from V and 2 bases from J, the junction contained 9 bases not matched to a gene. The CDR3 loop spans 17 amino acids. This CDR3 reads CASSFGTGTHFTDTQYF. In DNA, the CDR3 is TGTGCCAGCAGCTTTGGGACAGGGACACATTTCACAGATACGCAGTATTTT.

This clone occurred a few times. This rearrangement joins TRBV9 to TRBJ1-2; a possible D gene is TRBD1 (5 bases). The V gene lost 2 bases and the J gene lost 7 bases, with 18 bases spanning the gap. This CDR3 has 15 amino acids. Germline values: CDR1 SGDLS, CDR2 YYNGEE. The CDR3 DNA is TGTGCCAGCAGCGTTTTGGGGCGGTCGGATATTGGCTACACCTTC. Its translation: CASSVLGRSDIGYTF.

This clone appeared a single time. The chain is built from TRBV10-3 and TRBJ1-1; 9 bases map to TRBD1. The germline gives CDR1 ENHRY, CDR2 SYGVKD. There are 15 residues in the CDR3. Trimming removed 4 bases from V and 4 bases from J; junction bases left unmatched: 7. The CDR3 coding sequence is TGTGCCATCAGTGCCACAGGGGGCGCGGGCACTGAAGCTTTCTTT. It codes for CAISATGGAGTEAFF.

The rearrangement uses TRBV28 and TRBJ1-4, with 10 bases matching TRBD1. CDR1 MDHEN and CDR2 SYDVKM come from the germline V gene. The V and J ends lost 5 bases and 14 bases, in that order; junction bases with no gene match: 8. The CDR3 has 13 amino acids. As DNA, the CDR3 is TGTGCCAGCAGTCCGGGACAGGGGATCAGGCTGTTTTTT. It is translated as CASSPGQGIRLFF. Together with reference TRBV28 and TRBJ1-4, the CDR3 gives the full variable domain: DVKVTQSSRYLVKRTGEKVFLECVQDMDHENMFWYRQDPGLGLRLIYFSYDVKMKEKGDIPEGYSVSREKKERFSLILESASTNQTSMYLCASSPGQGIRLFFGSGTQLSVL.

The chain uses TRBV6-5 and TRBJ2-5; TRBD1 is a possible D gene (5 bases). This CDR3 is built from 15 residues. Germline V gives CDR1 MNHEY, CDR2 SVGAGI. V lost 6 bases, J lost 2 bases, and 16 bases lay in between. The CDR3 DNA is TGTGCCAGCAGCACTGTATGGGGCCAACAAGAGACCCAGTACTTC. It translates to CASSTVWGQQETQYF.

V is TRBV7-2 and J is TRBJ2-3; 8 bases match TRBD2. Germline V lookup: CDR1 SGHTA, CDR2 FQGNSA. CDR3 size: 15 residues. V was clipped by 5 bases and J by 2 bases; unmatched bases: 6. The CDR3 nucleotides read TGTGCCAGCAGCCGTAGCGGGGATAACACAGATACGCAGTATTTT. Translating gives CASSRSGDNTDTQYF.

The rearrangement links TRBV29-1 to TRBJ1-1, with TRBD1 as a possible D gene (5 bases). CDR3 length equals 13 residues. V was trimmed by 7 bases and J by 4 bases, leaving 16 bases between them. The germline V gene encodes CDR1 SQVTM and CDR2 ANQGSEA. The CDR3 DNA reads TGCAGCGACCAGACTGCCGGGGGCACTGAAGCTTTCTTT. It codes for CSDQTAGGTEAFF.

CDR3 loop: CASSPPSTGGFYGYTF. CDR3 nucleotides: TGTGCCAGCTCACCACCGTCCACAGGGGGCTTCTATGGCTACACCTTC. The chain links TRBV18 to TRBJ1-2, with TRBD1 identical over 9 bases. The germline gives CDR1 KGHSH, CDR2 LQKENI. Trimming cost V 0 bases and J 4 bases; bases outside gene matches: 6. CDR3 size: 16 residues. Combining the CDR3 with reference TRBV18 and TRBJ1-2 gives the whole variable domain NAGVMQNPRHLVRRRGQEARLRCSPMKGHSHVYWYRQLPEEGLKFMVYLQKENIIDESGMPKERFSAEFPKEGPSILRIQQVVRGDSAAYFCASSPPSTGGFYGYTFGSGTRLTVV.

The chain recombines TRBV7-9 with TRBJ1-2; no clear D. Germline V CDR1 and CDR2: SEHNR, FQNEAQ (reference sequence). With 1 base removed from V and 8 bases from J, the gap between germline ends came to 8 bases. The CDR3 consists of 12 residues. In DNA form, the CDR3 reads TGTGCCAGCAGCTTAGAAGCCGAGGGCTACACCTTC. Its translation is CASSLEAEGYTF.

The CDR3 here is CAWSSGENTIYF. The CDR3 region has the DNA TGTGCCTGGAGTTCCGGTGAAAACACCATATATTTT. This rearrangement joins TRBV30 to TRBJ1-3; no definite D call. CDR3 length: 12 residues. V lost 2 bases, J lost 6 bases, and 8 bases lay in between. The germline V gene has CDR1 GTSNPN and CDR2 SVGIG (reference sequence).

The rearrangement links TRBV30 to TRBJ2-7, with D possibly TRBD2 on 6 matching bases. In germline, CDR1 is GTSNPN, CDR2 SVGIG (reference sequence). The V gene lost 0 bases and the J gene lost 0 bases, with 12 bases spanning the gap. This CDR3 is 15 amino acids long. The CDR3 DNA is TGTGCCTGGAGTGTGGGACTTTCGAGCTCCTACGAGCAGTACTTC. This encodes CAWSVGLSSSYEQYF.

This clone came up once. The chain combines TRBV12-2 with TRBJ1-1; the listed D gene, TRBD1, was not tested against the DNA. TRBV12-2 is designated a pseudogene. The CDR3 loop spans 16 amino acids. The CDR3 region has the DNA TGTGCAAGTCGCCCACTCTGGGCACCTATGAACACTGAAGCTTTCTTT. It codes for CASRPLWAPMNTEAFF.

The CDR3 DNA follows: TGTGCCAGCTCACCACACCGGGACACTGAAGCTTTCTTT. It is translated as CASSPHRDTEAFF. The chain combines TRBV18 with TRBJ1-1; the D is unclear. The V end lost 1 base, the J end lost 3 bases, and 6 bases lay between the germline ends. The CDR3 is 13 residues long. Germline CDR1 reads KGHSH; CDR2 reads LQKENI.

This clone appeared a few times. V and J are TRBV10-3 and TRBJ2-4; 13 bases match TRBD2. The CDR3 contains 16 residues. Germline-derived CDR1 and CDR2 are ENHRY and SYGVKD. J was trimmed by 8 bases and V by 6 bases; bases with no gene match: 10. The CDR3 DNA follows: TGTGCCATCAGAGCCTCGACTAGCGGGGGGCAAGACATTCAGTACTTC. Translated: CAIRASTSGGQDIQYF.

The rearrangement links TRBV11-2 to TRBJ2-1; 11 nucleotides line up with TRBD2. This CDR3 is built from 15 residues. Per germline, CDR1 SGHAT and CDR2 FQNNGV. The V segment lost 5 bases and the J segment 5 bases; nucleotides outside the gene matches: 5. The CDR3 DNA reads TGTGCCAGCAGCCCTGGGACTAGCGGAAACAATGAGCAGTTCTTC. Its translation is CASSPGTSGNNEQFF.

In this sample, this clone turned up once. The chain joins TRBV7-2 to TRBJ2-7, with 8 nucleotides matching TRBD2. J was trimmed by 5 bases and V by 6 bases; bases with no gene match: 9. The CDR3 contains 14 residues. CDR1 SGHTA and CDR2 FQGNSA come from the germline V gene. CDR3 DNA sequence: TGTGCCAGCAGGACCGGGACTAGTCTGGACGAGCAGTACTTC. Its protein is CASRTGTSLDEQYF.

This clone was picked up a small number of times. The chain uses TRBV11-2 and TRBJ1-1; D possibly corresponds to TRBD1 (5 bases). Trimming pared 4 bases from V and 5 bases from J, leaving 11 bases between. This CDR3 has 13 amino acids. In germline, CDR1 is SGHAT, CDR2 FQNNGV. The CDR3 here is CASSSPWTTEAFF. As DNA, the CDR3 is TGTGCCAGCAGCTCCCCATGGACAACTGAAGCTTTCTTT.

The DNA for the CDR3 is TGTGCCAGCAGTTACTCGTACAGGGGGAGCACTGAAGCTTTCTTT. It is translated as CASSYSYRGSTEAFF. The J gene is TRBJ1-1, the V gene TRBV6-5; TRBD1 matches 8 bases. Germline-derived CDR1 and CDR2 are MNHEY and SVGAGI. Trimming took 0 bases from V and 4 from J; bases not matched to a gene: 4. CDR3 size: 15 residues.

V and J are TRBV5-6 and TRBJ1-2; D may be TRBD1 (5 bases). Germline CDR1 reads SGHDT; CDR2 reads YYEEEE. V gave up 0 bases and J gave up 8 bases, with 11 bases separating them. The CDR3 loop spans 13 amino acids. DNA for the CDR3: TGTGCCAGCAGCTTGGTAGGCGGGGACGGCTACACCTTC. Protein sequence: CASSLVGGDGYTF.

This clone was seen once. The sample has other DNA sequences that encode this CDR3 too. The rearrangement joins TRBV9 to TRBJ2-7; D might be TRBD2 (5 bases). Trimming took off 0 bases at V and 0 bases at J, with 10 bases between the two ends. The germline V gene has CDR1 SGDLS and CDR2 YYNGEE. The CDR3 is 15 amino acids. The CDR3 region is CASSVGSGSSYEQYF. In DNA form, the CDR3 reads TGTGCCAGCAGCGTAGGATCGGGGAGCTCCTACGAGCAGTACTTC.